These 31 T cell receptor beta chains were all obtained from the same sample, sequenced in a study of Ad26.COV2.S vaccination and SARS-CoV-2 variants. Specified treatment: around 19 received Ad26.COV2.S at low or high dose, single or two shots; several received placebo; per-sample allocation not given. Samples analyzed were those drawn on day 63 after the first vaccine or placebo injection. Repertoires were generated with immunoSEQ multiplex PCR, while TCRdb's copy carries only in-frame clones and drops some. The sample contains nearly 400,000 clones, around 89% of which appear only once. The source material was peripheral blood, sampled in a trial of Ad26.COV2.S vaccine versus placebo. The receptors here all came from a person aged 18-60 years who received the Ad26.COV2.S COVID-19 vaccine or a placebo.

The chain employs TRBV19 and TRBJ1-2, with D possibly TRBD1 on 5 matching bases. The CDR3 spans 15 residues. Trimming left V 7 bases short and J 2 bases short, with 17 bases between. From germline, CDR1 is LNHDA and CDR2 SQIVND (reference sequence). CDR3 coding DNA: TGTGCCAGTATCTTAAAGGGGACTGAGAACTATGGCTACACCTTC. It encodes CASILKGTENYGYTF.

The CDR3 DNA sequence: TGTGCCAGCAGTTTATCGGGGGGGACACCTTTTTACACTGAAGCTTTCTTT. Translated: CASSLSGGTPFYTEAFF. The chain is built from TRBV27 and TRBJ1-1; D perhaps matches TRBD1 (6 bases). Trimming took off 0 bases at V and 3 bases at J, with 17 bases between the two ends. Germline CDR1 MNHEY, CDR2 SMNVEV (reference sequence). The CDR3 loop spans 17 amino acids.

J is TRBJ1-3 and V is TRBV3-1 (or the pseudogene TRBV3-2), with 8 bases identical to TRBD1. J was trimmed by 4 bases and V by 4 bases; bases with no gene match: 12. The CDR3 runs 17 residues. The germline V gene has CDR1 LGHDT and CDR2 YNNKEL (reference sequence). In DNA, the CDR3 is TGTGCCAGCAGCCCCACCCTAGGACAGGGTTTGGGAAACACCATATATTTT. Protein: CASSPTLGQGLGNTIYF.

V gene TRBV30 combines with J gene TRBJ2-7; possibly TRBD2 for D (5 bases). CDR1 GTSNPN and CDR2 SVGIG come from the germline V gene (reference sequence). The CDR3 has 13 amino acids. V was pared by 2 bases and J by 5 bases, with 13 bases between. Written as DNA, the CDR3 is TGTGCCTGGAGTCGTGGGAGTAACCACGAGCAGTACTTC. Translated, it gives CAWSRGSNHEQYF.

This sequence joins TRBV13 and TRBJ2-1, with a possible D match to TRBD2 (6 bases). The CDR3 is 15 amino acids. Germline V gene data show CDR1 as PRHDT and CDR2 as FYEKMQ (reference sequence). Trimming pared 1 base from V and 0 bases from J, leaving 7 bases between. For the CDR3, the DNA is TGTGCCAGCAGCTTAGTCGGGAGCTCCTACAATGAGCAGTTCTTC. Translated: CASSLVGSSYNEQFF.

This chain uses TRBV24-1 with TRBJ1-2, with TRBD1 identical over 9 bases. V was clipped by 4 bases and J by 6 bases; unmatched bases: 8. The CDR3 extends over 15 amino acids. Germline V lookup: CDR1 KGHDR, CDR2 SFDVKD. The CDR3 sequence is CATSDPRDRVHGYTF. DNA for the CDR3: TGTGCCACCAGTGACCCTCGGGACAGGGTACATGGCTACACCTTC.

The chain carries TRBV27 and TRBJ2-7; D unresolved. CDR1 and CDR2 from the germline V gene are MNHEY and SMNVEV (reference sequence). This CDR3 contains 12 residues. V was cut by 5 bases and J by 0 bases, with 5 bases left in between. The DNA for the CDR3 is TGTGCCAGCAGTACCGGCTCCTACGAGCAGTACTTC. Its protein product is CASSTGSYEQYF.

The chain has TRBV6-2 or TRBV6-3 and TRBJ2-7, with 9 nucleotides matching TRBD2. There are 16 residues in the CDR3. Germline values: CDR1 MNHEY, CDR2 SVGEGT. V trimming: 0 bases; J trimming: 0 bases; junction bases outside the gene matches: 3. CDR3 in amino acids: CASSYSTSGRSYEQYF. The CDR3 nucleotides read TGTGCCAGCAGTTACTCGACTAGCGGCCGCTCCTACGAGCAGTACTTC.

V and J are TRBV4-2 and TRBJ2-3; D not resolved. Trimming cost V 0 bases and J 4 bases, with 8 bases left between them. There are 14 residues in the CDR3. CDR1 is LGHNA and CDR2 is YNFKEQ in the germline V gene. The CDR3 region is CASSQDGASDTQYF. The CDR3, as DNA: TGTGCCAGCAGCCAAGATGGAGCTTCAGATACGCAGTATTTT.

The chain employs TRBV4-1 and TRBJ1-2; no definite D call. The CDR3 sequence is 13 residues long. The germline gives CDR1 MGHRA, CDR2 YSYEKL. The V gene lost 1 base and the J gene lost 5 bases, with 8 bases spanning the gap. Here the CDR3 reads CASSQGLEYGYTF. CDR3 DNA sequence: TGCGCCAGCAGCCAAGGTTTAGAGTATGGCTACACCTTC.

The CDR3 is CASSFAEGYEQYF. CDR3 in DNA: TGTGCCAGCAGCTTCGCCGAGGGGTACGAGCAGTACTTC. V is TRBV11-2 and J is TRBJ2-7, with D perhaps given as TRBD1 or TRBD2 (5 bases each). Germline V gene sequence: CDR1 SGHAT, CDR2 FQNNGV. This CDR3 region has 13 residues. V was pared by 3 bases and J by 4 bases, with 10 bases between.

The genes are TRBV6-1 and TRBJ2-6; the D gene is possibly TRBD1 (6 bases). The CDR3 runs to 16 residues. Germline V gives CDR1 MNHNS, CDR2 SASEGT. V was shortened by 4 bases and J by 4 bases, with 14 bases between the two germline ends. The CDR3 DNA reads TGTGCCAGCAGTGTCTCGTCAGGGGCGGGGGCCAACGTCCTGACTTTC. Translating gives CASSVSSGAGANVLTF.

The V and J genes are TRBV9 and TRBJ2-1; D tentatively fits TRBD1 or TRBD2 (5 bases each). CDR3 size: 14 residues. CDR1 and CDR2 from the germline V gene are SGDLS and YYNGEE. V lost 3 bases and J lost 4, with 11 bases in between. CDR3 coding DNA: TGTGCCAGCAGCGAAGGGACCCTTTACAATGAGCAGTTCTTC. This gives the protein CASSEGTLYNEQFF.

The rearrangement links TRBV4-1 to TRBJ2-6; D ambiguous. The CDR3 has 18 residues. The germline V gene has CDR1 MGHRA and CDR2 YSYEKL. V was pared by 0 bases and J by 0 bases, with 12 bases between. CDR3 sequence: CASSQDWTANSGANVLTF. The CDR3, as DNA: TGCGCCAGCAGCCAAGACTGGACGGCCAACTCTGGGGCCAACGTCCTGACTTTC.

The genes are TRBV27 and TRBJ2-2, with D perhaps TRBD1 (6 bases). Trimming stripped 2 bases from V and 1 base from J, with 11 bases between. Looked up from germline, CDR1 is MNHEY and CDR2 is SMNVEV (reference sequence). The CDR3 totals 16 residues. The CDR3 nucleotides read TGTGCCAGCAGTTTAAAAGGACAGATGAACACCGGGGAGCTGTTTTTT. Translating it yields CASSLKGQMNTGELFF.

V usage is TRBV6-5 and J usage is TRBJ1-5, with 7 bases aligning to TRBD1. The CDR3 totals 15 residues. After removal of 5 bases from V and 1 base from J, the junction contained 5 bases not matched to a gene. Per the germline V gene, CDR1 is MNHEY and CDR2 is SVGAGI. In nucleotides, the CDR3 is TGTGCCAGCAGTATGGACAGGAGAAGCAATCAGCCCCAGCATTTT. It yields the protein CASSMDRRSNQPQHF.

The CDR3 DNA reads TGCGCCAGCAGCTTGTCCTTGGCAGGGCTGAACACCGGGGAGCTGTTTTTT. As protein: CASSLSLAGLNTGELFF. The chain links TRBV5-1 to TRBJ2-2; tentatively, D is TRBD1 (5 bases). Germline V gene data show CDR1 as SGHRS and CDR2 as YFSETQ. Deletions cut 1 base from V and 1 base from J, with 14 bases between. The CDR3 has 17 amino acids.

V usage is TRBV24-1 and J usage is TRBJ2-7; perhaps D is TRBD1 or TRBD2 (6 bases each). The CDR3 loop spans 15 amino acids. V was clipped by 5 bases and J by 5 bases, with 18 bases between them. The V gene's germline CDR1 is KGHDR and CDR2 SFDVKD. CDR3 region: CATSAEQGGRHEQYF. Here the CDR3 DNA reads TGTGCCACCAGTGCCGAACAGGGAGGCCGGCACGAGCAGTACTTC.

The CDR3 bases are TGTGCCTGGAAGCGGGATGGAGATACGCAGTATTTT. It encodes CAWKRDGDTQYF. V usage is TRBV30 and J usage is TRBJ2-3, with 7 bases matching TRBD2. CDR3 length: 12 amino acids. The junction had 3 bases not matched to a gene; V was cut back by 4 bases and J by 5 bases. From germline, CDR1 is GTSNPN and CDR2 SVGIG (reference sequence).

V gene TRBV9 combines with J gene TRBJ2-3; no clear D. CDR1 and CDR2 from the germline V gene are SGDLS and YYNGEE. Trimming stripped 3 bases from V and 2 bases from J, with 13 bases between. This CDR3 has 15 amino acids. The CDR3 loop is CASSDGLVNTDTQYF. The CDR3, as DNA: TGTGCCAGCAGCGACGGGCTTGTAAACACAGATACGCAGTATTTT.

The chain has TRBV7-3 and TRBJ1-6, with 7 nucleotides matching TRBD1. This CDR3 comprises 14 residues. The junction had 5 bases not matched to a gene; V was cut back by 5 bases and J by 7 bases. CDR1 is SGHTA, CDR2 FQGTGA, per germline. CDR3 sequence reads: CASSVGTVNSPLHF. In nucleotides, the CDR3 is TGTGCCAGCAGCGTCGGGACAGTCAATTCACCCCTCCACTTT.

The chain recombines TRBV6-2 or TRBV6-3 with TRBJ2-2; 8 bases fit TRBD2. CDR1 is MNHEY, CDR2 SVGEGT, per germline. V lost 5 bases, J lost 5 bases, and 4 bases stayed unmatched. The CDR3 runs 14 residues. CDR3 in amino acids: CASSSGRLTGELFF. CDR3 nucleotide sequence: TGTGCCAGCAGTAGCGGGAGATTGACCGGGGAGCTGTTTTTT.

As for this clone: The junction and the germline gene differ at one end; a read error may be behind it. Here the CDR3 DNA reads TGTGCCAGCAGCTTAGGCTTAGCGGCCCTGTCCTTC. It yields the protein CASSLGLAALSF. The chain couples TRBV7-2 to TRBJ2-7; a possible D gene is TRBD2 (6 bases). Per germline, CDR1 SGHTA and CDR2 FQGNSA. The CDR3 sequence is 12 residues long.

The rearrangement uses TRBV5-1 and TRBJ2-5; 9 bases are shared with TRBD2. The J segment lost 3 bases and the V segment lost 4 bases, leaving 7 bases of the junction unmatched. The germline V gene encodes CDR1 SGHRS and CDR2 YFSETQ. This CDR3 has 15 amino acids. The CDR3 loop reads CASSPTSGLEETQYF. The CDR3 DNA sequence: TGCGCCAGCAGCCCAACTAGCGGGCTTGAAGAGACCCAGTACTTC.

V is TRBV5-1 and J is TRBJ2-5; D is uncertain. The ends were cut back, 5 bases at V and 5 bases at J, with 13 bases in the middle. The CDR3 has 13 residues. CDR1 and CDR2 (germline): SGHRS, YFSETQ. Here the CDR3 reads CASSPSLVETQYF. For the CDR3, the DNA is TGCGCCAGCAGTCCAAGCTTGGTGGAGACCCAGTACTTC.

This chain joins TRBV5-1 and TRBJ2-7; 8 bases map to TRBD2. V trimming: 2 bases; J trimming: 1 base; junction bases outside the gene matches: 8. CDR1 and CDR2 (germline): SGHRS, YFSETQ. The CDR3 is 16 residues long. The CDR3 reads CASSLALTSGSYEQYF. In DNA form, the CDR3 reads TGCGCCAGCAGCTTAGCCCTTACTAGCGGTTCCTACGAGCAGTACTTC.

Written as DNA, the CDR3 is TGTGCCAGCAGTGAAGTAGCAACAGGGTTAGCGAACACCGGGGAGCTGTTTTTT. It encodes CASSEVATGLANTGELFF. V gene TRBV6-1 combines with J gene TRBJ2-2; a weak D match, TRBD1 (6 bases). V was clipped by 1 base and J by 0 bases, with 15 bases between them. The CDR3 length is 18 residues. From germline, CDR1 is MNHNS and CDR2 SASEGT.

This clone was seen only once. The V and J genes are TRBV19 and TRBJ2-7; 7 bases match TRBD1. Germline CDR1 reads LNHDA; CDR2 reads SQIVND (reference sequence). The V and J ends lost 4 bases and 7 bases, in that order; junction bases with no gene match: 16. This CDR3 has 16 amino acids. Written as DNA, the CDR3 is TGTGCCAGTAGTAGCCACCCGGGACAGACCTCTGGGGAGCAGTACTTC. Its protein is CASSSHPGQTSGEQYF.

V is TRBV7-9 and J is TRBJ1-6; 11 bases align to TRBD1. The J segment lost 9 bases and the V segment lost 4 bases, leaving 17 bases of the junction unmatched. CDR1 and CDR2 from the germline V gene are SEHNR and FQNEAQ (reference sequence). This CDR3 region has 19 residues. The CDR3 loop reads CASSSSGQGAVRRGSPLHF. The CDR3 region has the DNA TGTGCCAGCAGCTCGAGCGGACAGGGGGCGGTCCGAAGGGGTTCACCCCTCCACTTT.

The V and J genes are TRBV12-5 and TRBJ2-7, with a tentative D call TRBD2 (6 bases). The CDR3 length is 16 residues. V was cut by 2 bases and J by 6 bases, with 20 bases left in between. CDR1 is LGHNT and CDR2 is FRNRAP in the germline V gene. CDR3: CASGLPPGATSLEQYF. The CDR3 DNA sequence: TGTGCTAGTGGTTTGCCCCCGGGAGCTACTAGTCTCGAGCAGTACTTC.

This sequence joins TRBV6-6 and TRBJ2-2; 10 positions agree with TRBD1. Germline CDR1 is MNHNY and CDR2 is SVGAGI (reference sequence). There are 14 residues in the CDR3. V shed 7 bases, J shed 5 bases, and the junction held 4 bases outside the gene matches. CDR3 in amino acids: CASTRTGGTGELFF. The CDR3 coding sequence is TGTGCCAGCACCAGGACAGGGGGAACCGGGGAGCTGTTTTTT.